The 2 T cell receptor beta chains below were found in one sample sequenced in a study of T cell repertoires in cytomegalovirus infection. TCRdb used MiXCR to reprocess the reads, holding one entry per CDR3 protein. The sample consists of more than 400,000 distinct CDR3 sequences, 26% of them appearing once. The sequenced sample was PBMCs. The origin of the receptors is a human donor in good health (CMV status not recorded). Some clones in this sample may be carry-over from other donors' samples.

The chain joins TRBV7-9 to TRBJ2-1; perhaps TRBD2 as D (5 bases). The CDR3 has 15 residues. Trimming cost V 5 bases and J 6 bases, with 17 bases left between them. Germline V gene sequence: CDR1 SEHNR, CDR2 FQNEAQ (reference sequence). The chain's CDR3 is CASSRTSFGSNEQFF. The DNA for the CDR3 is TGTGCCAGCAGCCGGACTTCCTTCGGGTCCAATGAGCAGTTCTTC.

Only a few counts were recorded for this clonotype. The genes are TRBV7-2 and TRBJ2-7; TRBD2 matches at 9 bases. The CDR3 extends over 15 amino acids. CDR1 is SGHTA and CDR2 is FQGNSA in the germline V gene. J lost 3 bases, V lost 0 bases, and 3 bases had no gene match. CDR3 loop: CASSLAPAGGYEQYF. CDR3 DNA: TGTGCCAGCAGCTTAGCCCCAGCGGGAGGCTACGAGCAGTACTTC.